Below are 19 T cell receptor beta chains sequenced from a single sample in a study of cytomegalovirus exposure and HLA in healthy donors. Primers: 60 Vbeta forward and 13 Jbeta reverse. Repertoires were generated with immunoSEQ multiplex PCR, while TCRdb's copy carries only in-frame clones and drops some. The sample has about 200,000 clones, approximately 78% seen once. Source material: PBMCs. The origin of the receptors is a woman in her 50s in good health and CMV-seropositive.

CDR3 in amino acids: CASSSASGAPGEQYF. The DNA for the CDR3 is TGCGCCAGCAGCTCTGCTAGCGGGGCCCCGGGAGAGCAGTACTTC. The chain joins TRBV5-1 to TRBJ2-7; 9 nucleotides align to TRBD2. Looked up from germline, CDR1 is SGHRS and CDR2 is YFSETQ. Germline trimming cut 3 bases from V and 7 bases from J; bases unmatched to any gene: 11. CDR3 length equals 15 residues.

The rearrangement links TRBV4-3 to TRBJ1-5; TRBD1 is a possible D gene (6 bases). Germline CDR1 and CDR2: LGHNA and YSLEER. The CDR3 spans 16 residues. The V and J ends lost 2 bases and 4 bases respectively, with 15 bases between them. The CDR3 DNA follows: TGCGCCAGCAGCCAACGGTGGCAGGGGTGGAATCAGCCCCAGCATTTT. The encoded protein is CASSQRWQGWNQPQHF.

This clone came up once. CDR3 sequence: CASSYGTSLDEQFF. The CDR3 DNA reads TGTGCCAGCAGTTACGGGACTAGTCTCGATGAGCAGTTCTTC. This chain joins TRBV6-6 and TRBJ2-1; 8 nucleotides align to TRBD2. Per the germline V gene, CDR1 is MNHNY and CDR2 is SVGAGI (reference sequence). Trimming cost V 2 bases and J 8 bases; bases outside gene matches: 5. This CDR3 has 14 amino acids.

The chain combines TRBV7-7 with TRBJ2-5; 10 bases line up with TRBD2. Unmatched junction bases numbered 8, after V lost 8 bases and J lost 2 bases. CDR3 size: 15 residues. Per germline, CDR1 SSHAT and CDR2 FNYEAQ (reference sequence). CDR3 in DNA: TGTGCCAGCGCTCCCGGAGCGGGAGGGCAAGAGACCCAGTACTTC. Its translation: CASAPGAGGQETQYF. Supplemented by reference TRBV7-7 and TRBJ2-5, the full variable domain reads GAGVSQSPRYKVTKRGQDVTLRCDPISSHATLYWYQQALGQGPEFLTYFNYEAQPDKSGLPSDRFSAERPEGSISTLTIQRTEQRDSAMYRCASAPGAGGQETQYFGPGTRLLVL.

The chain has TRBV6-6 and TRBJ2-2, with 8 bases that match TRBD2. The V segment lost 6 bases and the J segment 5 bases; nucleotides outside the gene matches: 2. This CDR3 has 13 amino acids. Germline V gene data show CDR1 as MNHNY and CDR2 as SVGAGI (reference sequence). The DNA of the CDR3 is TGTGCCAGCAGGCCGGGAGGGACCGGGGAGCTGTTTTTT. As protein: CASRPGGTGELFF.

The chain uses TRBV5-1 and TRBJ2-3, with 7 bases aligning to TRBD2. The CDR3 has 15 amino acids. The V gene end was trimmed by 4 bases and the J gene end by 2 bases; junction bases not matched to a gene: 7. Per the germline V gene, CDR1 is SGHRS and CDR2 is YFSETQ. CDR3 in amino acids: CASSTTSAFTDTQYF. The CDR3 DNA reads TGCGCCAGCAGCACTACTAGCGCCTTCACAGATACGCAGTATTTT.

The chain carries TRBV28 and TRBJ1-4, with D unresolved. CDR1 is MDHEN and CDR2 is SYDVKM in the germline V gene. V lost 4 bases to trimming and J lost 0 bases, with 12 bases between them. The CDR3 contains 16 residues. The DNA of the CDR3 is TGTGCCAGCAGTTCCAGGTTGTTTGCAACTAATGAAAAACTGTTTTTT. This sequence encodes CASSSRLFATNEKLFF. The complete variable domain, with remaining parts taken from reference TRBV28 and TRBJ1-4, reads DVKVTQSSRYLVKRTGEKVFLECVQDMDHENMFWYRQDPGLGLRLIYFSYDVKMKEKGDIPEGYSVSREKKERFSLILESASTNQTSMYLCASSSRLFATNEKLFFGSGTQLSVL.

The chain is built from TRBV5-6 and TRBJ2-7; the match to TRBD1 covers 9 bases. The CDR3 consists of 14 residues. V lost 4 bases to trimming and J lost 2 bases; unmatched junction nucleotides: 4. From germline, CDR1 is SGHDT and CDR2 YYEEEE. CDR3 sequence (DNA): TGTGCCAGCAGCGCCGGACAGGGGCCCTACGAGCAGTACTTC. Its translation is CASSAGQGPYEQYF.

The chain combines TRBV9 with TRBJ1-3; 7 positions match TRBD1. The trim removed 3 bases at V and 6 bases at J, leaving 9 bases unmatched. CDR1 and CDR2 (germline): SGDLS, YYNGEE. This CDR3 is 15 amino acids long. CDR3 nucleotide sequence: TGTGCCAGCAGCGCTGGGGGGACAGCGGAAAACACCATATATTTT. Its translation is CASSAGGTAENTIYF.

This chain connects TRBV6-5 to TRBJ2-7; possibly TRBD1 for D (6 bases). CDR1 and CDR2 (germline): MNHEY, SVGAGI. The CDR3 runs 15 residues. Trimming took 2 bases from V and 2 from J, leaving 13 bases between them. The CDR3 spells CASSYATGYAYEQYF. DNA for the CDR3: TGTGCCAGCAGTTACGCCACAGGGTACGCCTACGAGCAGTACTTC.

The chain joins TRBV2 to TRBJ1-4, with 7 positions matching TRBD1. Germline V gene lookup returns CDR1 SNHLY and CDR2 FYNNEI. The CDR3 has 15 residues. J was trimmed by 0 bases and V by 7 bases; bases with no gene match: 5. CDR3 DNA sequence: TGTGCCAGCACAACTCAGGGGGCAACTAATGAAAAACTGTTTTTT. Protein product: CASTTQGATNEKLFF.

The rearrangement links TRBV28 to TRBJ1-2, with TRBD1 identical over 12 bases. Germline V CDR1 and CDR2: MDHEN, SYDVKM. V was pared by 3 bases and J by 4 bases, with 6 bases of the junction left unmatched. CDR3 length: 16 amino acids. The CDR3 sequence: CASSLSGTGGFYGYTF. CDR3 DNA: TGTGCCAGCAGTTTGTCCGGGACAGGGGGCTTCTATGGCTACACCTTC.

J is TRBJ1-2 and V is TRBV5-1; TRBD1 matches 12 bases. The germline CDR1 and CDR2 sequences are SGHRS and YFSETQ. The ends lost 5 bases at V and 7 bases at J; junction bases unmatched: 9. The CDR3 has 15 amino acids. DNA for the CDR3: TGCGCCAGCAGGCCAACCGGGACAGGGGGCTTTGGCTACACCTTC. Translating it yields CASRPTGTGGFGYTF.

The V call is TRBV28, the J call TRBJ2-5; 8 nucleotides line up with TRBD1. V gave up 6 bases and J gave up 4 bases; unmatched junction bases: 10. The CDR3 has 15 residues. Looked up from germline, CDR1 is MDHEN and CDR2 is SYDVKM. As DNA, the CDR3 is TGTGCCAGCAGGAACGGACAGGGTGTTGGAGAGACCCAGTACTTC. It codes for CASRNGQGVGETQYF.

The chain links TRBV6-5 to TRBJ2-5; possibly TRBD2 for D (6 bases). The CDR3 extends over 15 amino acids. CDR1 is MNHEY and CDR2 is SVGAGI in the germline V gene. Trimming stripped 7 bases from V and 5 bases from J, with 20 bases between. The CDR3 reads CASTPWGESEETQYF. In nucleotides, the CDR3 is TGTGCCAGCACCCCTTGGGGGGAGTCGGAGGAGACCCAGTACTTC.

The chain links TRBV29-1 to TRBJ2-3, with a weak D call TRBD2 (6 bases). Germline V gene sequence: CDR1 SQVTM, CDR2 ANQGSEA. This CDR3 region has 13 residues. The V and J ends lost 6 bases and 8 bases respectively, with 18 bases between them. Here the CDR3 DNA reads TGCAGCGTCCTCGTCGGACGGAGGGGTACGCAGTATTTT. Residues: CSVLVGRRGTQYF.

The V gene is TRBV30, the J gene TRBJ2-3; D unresolved. This CDR3 contains 13 residues. Trimming left V 0 bases short and J 6 bases short, with 10 bases between. CDR1 and CDR2 from the germline V gene are GTSNPN and SVGIG (reference sequence). CDR3 coding DNA: TGTGCCTGGAGTGTAGGCGGAAGCGATACGCAGTATTTT. Amino acid sequence: CAWSVGGSDTQYF.

This chain joins TRBV6-6 and TRBJ2-2; D gene ambiguous. This CDR3 has 14 amino acids. Looked up from germline, CDR1 is MNHNY and CDR2 is SVGAGI (reference sequence). Trimming removed 8 bases at V and 2 bases at J, with 12 bases between. For the CDR3, the DNA is TGTGCCAGCTCTGTTTCTATTAACACCGGGGAGCTGTTTTTT. This translates into CASSVSINTGELFF.

Turning to this clone: Distinct nucleotide sequences in the sample also encode this CDR3. The chain carries TRBV11-2 and TRBJ2-1; D remains unclear. V lost 1 base, J lost 0 bases, and 4 bases lay in between. This CDR3 has 14 amino acids. Germline lookup yields CDR1 SGHAT and CDR2 FQNNGV. CDR3 amino acids: CASSLVSSYNEQFF. In DNA, the CDR3 is TGTGCCAGCAGCTTAGTGAGCTCCTACAATGAGCAGTTCTTC. The full variable domain, its missing parts supplied by reference TRBV11-2 and TRBJ2-1, is EAGVAQSPRYKIIEKRQSVAFWCNPISGHATLYWYQQILGQGPKLLIQFQNNGVVDDSQLPKDRFSAERLKGVDSTLKIQPAKLEDSAVYLCASSLVSSYNEQFFGPGTRLTVL.